The entry that follows covers one T cell receptor beta chain sequence. Its specificity is not known. Cells sorted as Tregs were CD4+, CD25+ and CD127-/low. Study-wide results and limits: Tumor memory CD4+ T cell TCR gene usage clustered with blood and lymph node memory CD4+ cells and lymph node naive CD4+ cells. The larger-cohort validation was restricted to a single TCR beta V-J rearrangement rather than whole repertoires.

Semi-nested PCR with Nested Universal Primer A followed constant-region reverse priming of full-length variable regions. From the 5' RACE reads, TCRdb called clonotypes with MiXCR, one entry per CDR3 protein. The table shows roughly 8,500 distinct CDR3 sequences, with roughly 51% occurring only once. Looked up from germline, CDR1 is SQVTM and CDR2 is ANQGSEA. CDR3 length: 13 amino acids. This receptor was obtained from a female donor with breast cancer. Sequencing was carried out using Tregs sorted from a lymph node. V is TRBV29-1 and J is TRBJ1-1; the D is unclear. The CDR3 nucleotides are TGCAGTGCGGCCGGGCCAAGACACACTGAAGCTTTCTTT. Protein: CSAAGPRHTEAFF.